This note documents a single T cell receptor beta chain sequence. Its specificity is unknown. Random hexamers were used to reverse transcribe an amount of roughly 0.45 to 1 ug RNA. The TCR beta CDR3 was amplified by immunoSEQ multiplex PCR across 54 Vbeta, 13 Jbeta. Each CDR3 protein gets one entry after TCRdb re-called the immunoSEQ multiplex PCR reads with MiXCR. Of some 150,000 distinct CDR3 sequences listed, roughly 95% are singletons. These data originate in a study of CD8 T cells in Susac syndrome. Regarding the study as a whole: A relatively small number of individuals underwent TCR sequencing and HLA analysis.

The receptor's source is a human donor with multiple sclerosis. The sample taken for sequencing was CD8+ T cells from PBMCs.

CDR3 amino acids: CASSKAGYSYNEQFF. The DNA of the CDR3 is TGTGCCAGCAGCAAAGCGGGCTACTCCTACAATGAGCAGTTCTTC. The chain uses TRBV9 and TRBJ2-1, with D possibly TRBD2 on 6 matching bases. Germline assignment: CDR1 SGDLS and CDR2 YYNGEE. This CDR3 region has 15 residues. Trimming removed 4 bases at V and 0 bases at J, with 11 bases between.